A selection of T cell receptor beta chains follows, all from one sample in a study of blood T cell repertoires in COVID-19. Clones were read by immunoSEQ multiplex PCR, and TCRdb kept only the in-frame ones, dropping some. This table has about 200,000 clones, roughly 89% appearing once. Sample: PBMCs or T cells enriched from blood (not recorded which). The receptors originated from a woman in her 40s with acute COVID-19. Each CDR3 is given with its conserved first and last residue. Fields, in order: J gene, D gene, V gene, CDR3 protein. The D gene is left open where the match is weak.

J: TRBJ2-6
D: TRBD2
V: TRBV19
CDR3: CASSIGGAGANVLTF

J: TRBJ1-1
D: .
V: TRBV11-2
CDR3: CASSLLRPGAQNTEAFF

J: TRBJ2-1
D: .
V: TRBV5-4
CDR3: CASSFGQGGEQFF

J: TRBJ1-6
D: .
V: TRBV28
CDR3: CASGLDWGGSPLHF

J: TRBJ2-1
D: TRBD1
V: TRBV5-8
CDR3: CASSRQKVVTGAESYEQFF

J: TRBJ2-3
D: .
V: TRBV28
CDR3: CASSLGSDTQYF

J: TRBJ1-2
D: TRBD1
V: TRBV6-5
CDR3: CASSYGTEGRYTF

J: TRBJ1-1
D: TRBD1
V: TRBV6-2/TRBV6-3
CDR3: CASSYETGTGGARTEAFF

J: TRBJ2-7
D: .
V: TRBV7-8
CDR3: CASSEGRKKPYEQYF

J: TRBJ1-4
D: .
V: TRBV15
CDR3: CATSREQGDATNEKLFF

J: TRBJ2-1
D: .
V: TRBV2
CDR3: CASRTHPGDYNEQFF

J: TRBJ2-7
D: .
V: TRBV5-4
CDR3: CASSLDRGPSSYEQYF

J: TRBJ2-5
D: .
V: TRBV30
CDR3: CAWSDPRGGRETQYF

J: TRBJ2-1
D: .
V: TRBV5-1
CDR3: CASSESLRQGISGAHNEQFF

J: TRBJ1-2
D: TRBD1
V: TRBV28
CDR3: CASSPGTGANYGYTF

J: TRBJ2-7
D: .
V: TRBV7-6
CDR3: CASSLATPTPPYEQYF

J: TRBJ2-3
D: TRBD1
V: TRBV5-4
CDR3: CASSSITGVDADTQYF

J: TRBJ2-2
D: .
V: TRBV6-5
CDR3: CASSYSLDWTGELFF

J: TRBJ2-7
D: .
V: TRBV6-5
CDR3: CASITWQAGEQYF

J: TRBJ2-5
D: TRBD2
V: TRBV13
CDR3: CASSSDGTSGGETQYF

J: TRBJ2-7
D: TRBD2
V: TRBV9
CDR3: CASSAGLGGYEQYF

J: TRBJ1-4
D: .
V: TRBV12-5
CDR3: CASGAIPTGYVFF

J: TRBJ2-5
D: .
V: TRBV2
CDR3: CASSRTPQETQYF

J: TRBJ1-2
D: .
V: TRBV9
CDR3: CASSVGKGITDGYTF

J: TRBJ2-1
D: .
V: TRBV10-3
CDR3: CAIQPAGGTDEQFF

J: TRBJ2-3
D: .
V: TRBV21-1
CDR3: CASSIRGTSTDTQYF

J: TRBJ2-5
D: .
V: TRBV5-1
CDR3: CASSMQQETQYF

J: TRBJ2-1
D: .
V: TRBV19
CDR3: CASRSLDGSSYNEQFF

J: TRBJ2-5
D: .
V: TRBV9
CDR3: CASSVAEGVVETQYF

J: TRBJ1-1
D: .
V: TRBV7-9
CDR3: CASSLGMEENTEAFF

J: TRBJ2-3
D: TRBD1
V: TRBV3-1/TRBV3-2
CDR3: CASSRTGRTDTQYF

J: TRBJ1-4
D: .
V: TRBV27
CDR3: CASSPTGWPNEKLFF

J: TRBJ2-2
D: TRBD2
V: TRBV28
CDR3: CASSGAGGLNTGELFF

J: TRBJ1-4
D: TRBD1
V: TRBV6-1
CDR3: CASREGQGTFATNEKLFF

J: TRBJ2-5
D: .
V: TRBV7-8
CDR3: CASSRSESIETQYF

J: TRBJ2-7
D: TRBD2
V: TRBV6-2/TRBV6-3
CDR3: CASSYPGLAGPEQYF

J: TRBJ2-7
D: TRBD1
V: TRBV18
CDR3: CASSPWDRRSYEQYF

J: TRBJ1-4
D: TRBD1
V: TRBV19
CDR3: CASSTTGGAGEKLFF

J: TRBJ2-3
D: TRBD1
V: TRBV7-9
CDR3: CASSLRQGYADTQYF

J: TRBJ2-1
D: .
V: TRBV5-1
CDR3: CASSLTLDISGNEQFF

J: TRBJ2-7
D: TRBD1
V: TRBV9
CDR3: CASSARDRGTSEQYF

J: TRBJ2-2
D: TRBD2
V: TRBV19
CDR3: CASSPGLVRIGELFF

J: TRBJ1-5
D: .
V: TRBV6-6
CDR3: CASSSPGGPRPQHF

J: TRBJ2-7
D: TRBD2
V: TRBV6-2/TRBV6-3
CDR3: CASSVPTREWVEQYF

J: TRBJ2-7
D: TRBD1
V: TRBV7-8
CDR3: CASSQGLGQSSYEQYF

J: TRBJ2-2
D: .
V: TRBV5-4
CDR3: CASKRGGMDPNTGELFF

J: TRBJ1-1
D: TRBD1
V: TRBV25-1
CDR3: CASSGDRGTEAFF